This T cell receptor (beta chain) was captured in a study of radiation and T cells in renal cell carcinoma. Time point meaning: blood 4 weeks post-SBRT, at nephrectomy. The treatment: 15 Gy SBRT to primary tumor, nephrectomy 4 weeks later. Deletions cut 5 bases from V and 5 bases from J, with 18 bases between. The germline V gene encodes CDR1 SGHTA and CDR2 FQGNSA. The CDR3 spans 15 residues. Profiled with immunoSEQ multiplex PCR; TCRdb holds only in-frame clones, not every one. This table holds 130,000 to 150,000 clones, less than 90% found once. The chain is built from TRBV7-2 and TRBJ1-1; tentative D call: TRBD1 (5 bases). Here the sequenced sample was blood, taken from a patient whose treatment included radiotherapy and nephrectomy. This TCR was sampled from a woman between 45 and 65 years old with renal cell carcinoma. The CDR3 region has the DNA TGTGCCAGCAGCGCGCAGCCTGGGAAGGGGACTGAAGCTTTCTTT. This encodes CASSAQPGKGTEAFF.